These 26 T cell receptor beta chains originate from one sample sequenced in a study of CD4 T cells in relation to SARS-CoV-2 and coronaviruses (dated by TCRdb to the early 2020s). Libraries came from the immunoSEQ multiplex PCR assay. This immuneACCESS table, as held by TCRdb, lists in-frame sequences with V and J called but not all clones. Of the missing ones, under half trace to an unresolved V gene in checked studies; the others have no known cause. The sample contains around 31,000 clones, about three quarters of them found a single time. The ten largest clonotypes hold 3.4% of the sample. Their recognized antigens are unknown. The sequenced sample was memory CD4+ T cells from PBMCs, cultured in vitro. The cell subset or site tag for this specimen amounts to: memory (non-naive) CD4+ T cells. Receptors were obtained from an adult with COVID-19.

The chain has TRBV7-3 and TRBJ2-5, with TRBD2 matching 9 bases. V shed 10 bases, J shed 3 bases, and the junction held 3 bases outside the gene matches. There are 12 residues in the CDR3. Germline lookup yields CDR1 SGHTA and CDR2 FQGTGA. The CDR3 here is CATIAGEETQYF. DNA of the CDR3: TGTGCCACCATAGCGGGAGAAGAGACCCAGTACTTC.

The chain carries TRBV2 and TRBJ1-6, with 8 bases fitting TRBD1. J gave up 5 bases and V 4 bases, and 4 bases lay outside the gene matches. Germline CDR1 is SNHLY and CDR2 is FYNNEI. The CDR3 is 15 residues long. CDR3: CASSAQGGNNSPLHF. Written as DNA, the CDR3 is TGTGCCAGCAGTGCACAGGGGGGGAATAATTCACCCCTCCACTTT.

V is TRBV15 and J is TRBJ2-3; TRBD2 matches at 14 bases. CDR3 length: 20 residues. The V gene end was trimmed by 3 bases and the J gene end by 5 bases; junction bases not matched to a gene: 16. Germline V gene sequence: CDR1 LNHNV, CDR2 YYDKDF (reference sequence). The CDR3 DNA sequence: TGTGCCACCAGCAGCAGTGTCGGACTAGCGGGAGGCCTAGGTGAAGATACGCAGTATTTT. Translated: CATSSSVGLAGGLGEDTQYF.

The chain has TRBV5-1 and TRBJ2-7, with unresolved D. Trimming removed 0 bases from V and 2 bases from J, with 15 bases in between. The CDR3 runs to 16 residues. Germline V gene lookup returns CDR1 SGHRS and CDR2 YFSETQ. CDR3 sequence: CASSLVVSDSTYEQYF. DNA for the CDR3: TGCGCCAGCAGCTTGGTCGTCTCGGATAGTACCTACGAGCAGTACTTC.

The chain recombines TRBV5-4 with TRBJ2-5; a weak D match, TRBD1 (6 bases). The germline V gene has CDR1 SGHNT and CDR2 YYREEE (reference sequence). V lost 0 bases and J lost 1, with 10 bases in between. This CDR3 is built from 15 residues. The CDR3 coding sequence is TGTGCCAGCAGCTTGGCCGGGACAACCCAAGAGACCCAGTACTTC. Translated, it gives CASSLAGTTQETQYF.

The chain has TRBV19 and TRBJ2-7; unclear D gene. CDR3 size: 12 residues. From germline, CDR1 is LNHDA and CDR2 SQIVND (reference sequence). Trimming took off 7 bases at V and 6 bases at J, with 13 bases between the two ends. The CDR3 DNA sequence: TGTGCCAGTAACGACAAGATGGGCGAGCAGTACTTC. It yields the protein CASNDKMGEQYF.

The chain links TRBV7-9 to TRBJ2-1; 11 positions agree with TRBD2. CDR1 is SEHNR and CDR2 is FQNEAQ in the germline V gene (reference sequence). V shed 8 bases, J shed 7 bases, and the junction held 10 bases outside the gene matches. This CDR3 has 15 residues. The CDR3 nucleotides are TGTGCCAGCCCTTCGACTAGCGGGATAAAGAATGAGCAGTTCTTC. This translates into CASPSTSGIKNEQFF.

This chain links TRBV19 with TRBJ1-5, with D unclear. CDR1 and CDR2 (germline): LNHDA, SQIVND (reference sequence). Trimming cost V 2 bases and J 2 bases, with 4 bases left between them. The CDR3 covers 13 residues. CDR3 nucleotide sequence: TGTGCCAGTAGTATACGGGGCAATCAGCCCCAGCATTTT. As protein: CASSIRGNQPQHF.

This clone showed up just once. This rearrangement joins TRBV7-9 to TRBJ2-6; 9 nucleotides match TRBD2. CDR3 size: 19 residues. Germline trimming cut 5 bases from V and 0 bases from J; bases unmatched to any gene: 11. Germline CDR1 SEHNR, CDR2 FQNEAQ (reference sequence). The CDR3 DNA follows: TGTGCCAGCAGCGAAAGCGGGGGGACAAGACACTCTGGGGCCAACGTCCTGACTTTC. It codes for CASSESGGTRHSGANVLTF.

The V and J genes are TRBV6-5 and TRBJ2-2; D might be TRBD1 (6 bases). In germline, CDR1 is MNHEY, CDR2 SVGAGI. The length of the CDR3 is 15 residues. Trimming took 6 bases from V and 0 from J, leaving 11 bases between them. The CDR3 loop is CASRKDSANTGELFF. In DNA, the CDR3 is TGTGCCAGCAGAAAGGACAGCGCGAACACCGGGGAGCTGTTTTTT.

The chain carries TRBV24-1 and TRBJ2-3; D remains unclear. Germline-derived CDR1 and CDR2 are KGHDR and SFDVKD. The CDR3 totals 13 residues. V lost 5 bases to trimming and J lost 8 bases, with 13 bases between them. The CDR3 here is CATSGGPVGTQYF. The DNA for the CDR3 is TGTGCCACCAGTGGAGGCCCGGTGGGTACGCAGTATTTT.

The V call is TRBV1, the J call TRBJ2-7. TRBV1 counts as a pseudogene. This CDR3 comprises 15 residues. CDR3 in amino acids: CTSTYTGPSFCEQYF. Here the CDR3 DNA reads TGCACCAGCACCTATACGGGGCCGTCGTTTTGCGAGCAGTACTTC.

Here the CDR3 reads CASSHLDSQETQYF. The DNA for the CDR3 is TGTGCCAGCAGCCACCTGGACAGCCAAGAGACCCAGTACTTC. This sequence joins TRBV14 and TRBJ2-5, with D possibly TRBD1 on 6 matching bases. Germline lookup yields CDR1 SGHDN and CDR2 FVKESK. V was shortened by 3 bases and J by 1 base, with 9 bases between the two germline ends. This CDR3 spans 14 amino acids.

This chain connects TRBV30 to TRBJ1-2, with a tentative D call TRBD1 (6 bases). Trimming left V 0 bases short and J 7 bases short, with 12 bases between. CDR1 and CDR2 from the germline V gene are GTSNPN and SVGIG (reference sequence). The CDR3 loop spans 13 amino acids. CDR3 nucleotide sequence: TGTGCCTGGAGTGTTCGGACAGACGGTGGCTACACCTTC. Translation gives CAWSVRTDGGYTF. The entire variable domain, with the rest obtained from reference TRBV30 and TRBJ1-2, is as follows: SQTIHQWPATLVQPVGSPLSLECTVEGTSNPNLYWYRQAAGRGLQLLFYSVGIGQISSEVPQNLSASRPQDRQFILSSKKLLLSDSGFYLCAWSVRTDGGYTFGSGTRLTVV.

The CDR3 DNA reads as TGCGCCAGCAGCCAAGAGAGGACTAGCGGGAGTGGTTCCTACGAGCAGTACTTC. Protein sequence: CASSQERTSGSGSYEQYF. This chain joins TRBV4-1 and TRBJ2-7; 13 bases are a match to TRBD2. There are 18 residues in the CDR3. Germline V lookup: CDR1 MGHRA, CDR2 YSYEKL. The trim removed 0 bases at V and 1 base at J, leaving 6 bases unmatched.

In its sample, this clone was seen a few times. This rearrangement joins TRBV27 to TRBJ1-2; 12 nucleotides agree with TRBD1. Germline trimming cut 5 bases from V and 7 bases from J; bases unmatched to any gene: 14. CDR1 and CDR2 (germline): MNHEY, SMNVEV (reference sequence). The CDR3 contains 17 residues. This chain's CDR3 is CASSLKPGQGAVSGYTF. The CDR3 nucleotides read TGTGCCAGCAGTCTCAAACCGGGACAGGGGGCAGTAAGTGGCTACACCTTC.

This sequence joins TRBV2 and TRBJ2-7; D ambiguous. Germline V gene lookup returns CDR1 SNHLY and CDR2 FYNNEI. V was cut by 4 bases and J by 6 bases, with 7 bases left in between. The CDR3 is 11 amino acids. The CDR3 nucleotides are TGTGCCAGCAGTGCCGGTGGCGAGCAGTACTTC. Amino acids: CASSAGGEQYF. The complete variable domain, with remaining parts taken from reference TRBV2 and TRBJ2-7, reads EPEVTQTPSHQVTQMGQEVILRCVPISNHLYFYWYRQILGQKVEFLVSFYNNEISEKSEIFDDQFSVERPDGSNFTLKIRSTKLEDSAMYFCASSAGGEQYFGPGTRLTVT.

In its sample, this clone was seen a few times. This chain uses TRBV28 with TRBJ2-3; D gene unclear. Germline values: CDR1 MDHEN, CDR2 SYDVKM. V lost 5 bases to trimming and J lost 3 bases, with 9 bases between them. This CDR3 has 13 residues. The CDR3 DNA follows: TGTGCCAGCAGTCCTCGACGAACAGATACGCAGTATTTT. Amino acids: CASSPRRTDTQYF.

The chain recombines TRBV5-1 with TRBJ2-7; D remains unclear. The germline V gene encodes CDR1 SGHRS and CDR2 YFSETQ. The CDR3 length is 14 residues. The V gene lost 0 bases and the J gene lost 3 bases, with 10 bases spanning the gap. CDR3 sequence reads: CASSLAGIIYEQYF. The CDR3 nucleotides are TGCGCCAGCAGCTTGGCGGGCATCATCTACGAGCAGTACTTC. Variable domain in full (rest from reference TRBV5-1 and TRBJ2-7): KAGVTQTPRYLIKTRGQQVTLSCSPISGHRSVSWYQQTPGQGLQFLFEYFSETQRNKGNFPGRFSGRQFSNSRSEMNVSTLELGDSALYLCASSLAGIIYEQYFGPGTRLTVT.

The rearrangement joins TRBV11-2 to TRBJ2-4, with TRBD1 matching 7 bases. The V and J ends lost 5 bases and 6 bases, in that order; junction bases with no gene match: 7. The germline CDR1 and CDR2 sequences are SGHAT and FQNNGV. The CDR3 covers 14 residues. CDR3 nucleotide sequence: TGTGCCAGCAGCCAAGACAGGGTCCCAAACATTCAGTACTTC. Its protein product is CASSQDRVPNIQYF. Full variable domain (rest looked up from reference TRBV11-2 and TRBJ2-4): EAGVAQSPRYKIIEKRQSVAFWCNPISGHATLYWYQQILGQGPKLLIQFQNNGVVDDSQLPKDRFSAERLKGVDSTLKIQPAKLEDSAVYLCASSQDRVPNIQYFGAGTRLSVL.

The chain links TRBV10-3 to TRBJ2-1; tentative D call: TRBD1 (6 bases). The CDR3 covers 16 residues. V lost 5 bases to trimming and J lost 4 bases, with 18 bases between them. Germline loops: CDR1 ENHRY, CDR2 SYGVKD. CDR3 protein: CAISNDAGAFYNEQFF. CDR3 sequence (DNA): TGTGCCATCAGTAACGACGCAGGGGCCTTTTACAATGAGCAGTTCTTC.

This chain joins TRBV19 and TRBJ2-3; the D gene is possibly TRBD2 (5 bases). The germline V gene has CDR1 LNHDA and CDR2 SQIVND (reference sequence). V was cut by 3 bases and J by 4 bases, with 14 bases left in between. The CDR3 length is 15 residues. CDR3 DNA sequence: TGTGCCAGTAGTATCGGGCCGGGATCGGCAGATACGCAGTATTTT. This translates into CASSIGPGSADTQYF.

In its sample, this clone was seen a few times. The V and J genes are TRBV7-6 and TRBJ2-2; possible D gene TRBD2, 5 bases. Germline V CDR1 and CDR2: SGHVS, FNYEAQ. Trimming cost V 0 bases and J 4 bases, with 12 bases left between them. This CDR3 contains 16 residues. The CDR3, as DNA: TGTGCCAGCAGCTTAGCGTCGAGGGCTGGCACCGGGGAGCTGTTTTTT. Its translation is CASSLASRAGTGELFF.

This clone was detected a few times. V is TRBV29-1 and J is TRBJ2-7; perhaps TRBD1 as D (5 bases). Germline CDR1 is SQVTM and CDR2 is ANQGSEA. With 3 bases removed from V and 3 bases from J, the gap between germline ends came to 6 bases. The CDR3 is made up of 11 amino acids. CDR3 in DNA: TGCAGCGTTGATCAGGGCTACGAGCAGTACTTC. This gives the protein CSVDQGYEQYF.

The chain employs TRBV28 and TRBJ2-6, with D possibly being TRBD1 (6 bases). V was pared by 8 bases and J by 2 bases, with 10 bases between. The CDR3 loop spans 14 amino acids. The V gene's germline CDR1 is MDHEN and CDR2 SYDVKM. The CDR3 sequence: CASGQSAGANVLTF. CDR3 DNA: TGTGCCAGCGGACAGTCGGCTGGGGCCAACGTCCTGACTTTC.

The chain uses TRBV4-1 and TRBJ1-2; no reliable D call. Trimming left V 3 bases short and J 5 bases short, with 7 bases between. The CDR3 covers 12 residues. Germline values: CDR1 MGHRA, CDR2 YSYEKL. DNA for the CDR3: TGCGCCAGCAGCCAGGAACAATATGGCTACACCTTC. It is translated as CASSQEQYGYTF.